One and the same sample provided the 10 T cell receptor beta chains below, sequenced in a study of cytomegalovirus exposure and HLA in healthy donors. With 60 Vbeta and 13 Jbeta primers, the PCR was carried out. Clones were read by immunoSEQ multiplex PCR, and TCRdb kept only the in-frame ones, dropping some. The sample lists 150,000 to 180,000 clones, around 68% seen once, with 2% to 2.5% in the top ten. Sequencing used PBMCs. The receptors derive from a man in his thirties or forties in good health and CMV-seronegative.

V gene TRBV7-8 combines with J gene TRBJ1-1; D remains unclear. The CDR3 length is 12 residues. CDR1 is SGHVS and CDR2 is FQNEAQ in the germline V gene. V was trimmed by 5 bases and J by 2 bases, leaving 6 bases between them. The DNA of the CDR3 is TGTGCCAGCAGCCGGGATAACACTGAAGCTTTCTTT. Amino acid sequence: CASSRDNTEAFF.

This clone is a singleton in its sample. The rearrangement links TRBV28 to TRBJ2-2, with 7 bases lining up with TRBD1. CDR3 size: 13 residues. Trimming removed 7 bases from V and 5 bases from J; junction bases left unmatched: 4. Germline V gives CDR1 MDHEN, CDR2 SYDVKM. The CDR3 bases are TGTGCCAGCAACGAGGGGGCTACCGGGGAGCTGTTTTTT. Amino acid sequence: CASNEGATGELFF.

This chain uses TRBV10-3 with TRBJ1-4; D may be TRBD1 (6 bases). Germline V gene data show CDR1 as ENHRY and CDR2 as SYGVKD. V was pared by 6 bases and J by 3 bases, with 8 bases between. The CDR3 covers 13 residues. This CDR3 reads CAIRDSSNEKLFF. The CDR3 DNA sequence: TGTGCCATCAGGGACAGCTCTAATGAAAAACTGTTTTTT.

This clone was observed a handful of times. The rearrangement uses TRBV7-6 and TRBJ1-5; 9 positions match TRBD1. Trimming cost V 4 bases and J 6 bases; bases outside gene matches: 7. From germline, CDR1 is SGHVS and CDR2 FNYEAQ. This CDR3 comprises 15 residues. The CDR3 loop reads CASSSGQGEAQPQHF. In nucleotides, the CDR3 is TGTGCCAGCAGCTCGGGACAGGGAGAAGCTCAGCCCCAGCATTTT.

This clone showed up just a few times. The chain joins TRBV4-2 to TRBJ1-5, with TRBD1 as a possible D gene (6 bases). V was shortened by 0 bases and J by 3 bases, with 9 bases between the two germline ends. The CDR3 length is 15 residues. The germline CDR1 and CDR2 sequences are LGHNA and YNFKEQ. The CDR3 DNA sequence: TGTGCCAGCAGCCAAGATGGACAGCCCAATCAGCCCCAGCATTTT. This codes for CASSQDGQPNQPQHF.

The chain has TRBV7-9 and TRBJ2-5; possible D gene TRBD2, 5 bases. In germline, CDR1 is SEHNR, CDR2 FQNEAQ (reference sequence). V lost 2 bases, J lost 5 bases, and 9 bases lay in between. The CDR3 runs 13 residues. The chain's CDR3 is CASSLTPGETQYF. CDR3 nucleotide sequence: TGTGCCAGCAGCTTAACGCCGGGGGAGACCCAGTACTTC.

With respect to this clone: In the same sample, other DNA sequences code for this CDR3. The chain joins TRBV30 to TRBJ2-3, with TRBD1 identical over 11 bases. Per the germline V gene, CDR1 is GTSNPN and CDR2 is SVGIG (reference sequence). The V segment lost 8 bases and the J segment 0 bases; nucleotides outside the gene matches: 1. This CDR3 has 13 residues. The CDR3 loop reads CAGDRGSTDTQYF. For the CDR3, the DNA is TGTGCCGGGGACAGGGGGAGCACAGATACGCAGTATTTT.

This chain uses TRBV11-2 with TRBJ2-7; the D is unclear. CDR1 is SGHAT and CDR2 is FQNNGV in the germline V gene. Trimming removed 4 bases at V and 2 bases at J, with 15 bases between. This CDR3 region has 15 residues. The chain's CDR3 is CASSSPTEWTYEQYF. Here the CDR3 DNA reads TGTGCCAGCAGCTCCCCGACTGAGTGGACCTACGAGCAGTACTTC.

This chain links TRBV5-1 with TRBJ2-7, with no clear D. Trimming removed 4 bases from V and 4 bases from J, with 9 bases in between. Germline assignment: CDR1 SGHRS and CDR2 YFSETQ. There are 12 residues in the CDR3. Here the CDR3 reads CASSPPGYEQYF. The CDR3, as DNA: TGCGCCAGCAGCCCCCCGGGTTACGAGCAGTACTTC.

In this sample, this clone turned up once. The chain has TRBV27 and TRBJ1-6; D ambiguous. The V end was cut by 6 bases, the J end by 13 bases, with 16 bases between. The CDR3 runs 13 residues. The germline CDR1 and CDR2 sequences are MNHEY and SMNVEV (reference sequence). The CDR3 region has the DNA TGTGCCAGCAGCCTCCGGGGATTCAATCCCCTCCACTTT. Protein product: CASSLRGFNPLHF.